Here is one T cell receptor beta chain with its context. Original methodology: By means of reference gene primer amplification, nucleated cell counts were estimated. TCRdb keeps only in-frame clones here, not all; method: immunoSEQ multiplex PCR. That table furnishes V, J and clone size, whereas the DNA furnished D and trimming. The sample records 150,000 to 200,000 clones, less than 85% being singletons. These data originate in a study of blood T cell repertoires in COVID-19. About the study: COVID-19 samples from acute and convalescent phases originated in the United States, Italy and Spain. Nucleic acid was either cDNA or gDNA, and it came from T cells, B-cell-depleted T cells, or PBMCs.

Trimming stripped 0 bases from V and 0 bases from J, with 9 bases between. The CDR3 totals 17 residues. The germline gives CDR1 MGHRA, CDR2 YSYEKL. This rearrangement joins TRBV4-1 to TRBJ1-6; no clear D gene. The receptor comes from a woman over 75 with acute or convalescent COVID-19. Source material: peripheral blood. The CDR3 loop is CASSQDSASSYNSPLHF. DNA of the CDR3: TGCGCCAGCAGCCAAGATTCCGCGAGCTCCTATAATTCACCCCTCCACTTT.